The clone carrying this T cell receptor beta chain was seen more than once but under ten times. What it binds is not known. This entry is derived from a study of CD8 T cells in ankylosing spondylitis. Construction of TCR beta libraries was performed using quantitative 5'-RACE with molecular barcodes. A single record per CDR3 protein comes from TCRdb applying MiXCR to the 5' RACE reads. Among fewer than 25,000 distinct CDR3 sequences listed, about an eighth were seen once. V lost 6 bases and J lost 5, with 20 bases in between. Per germline, CDR1 SGHNT and CDR2 YYREEE (reference sequence). The CDR3 length is 15 residues. Study-wide results and caveats: Matched synovial fluid from ankylosing spondylitis patients was reported to be enriched for disease-linked clones. Peripheral blood samples showed relatively rare disease-linked clones, and these clones were CD8+.

Sequencing input: blood. This TCR was sampled from a male donor with ankylosing spondylitis or in good health (not recorded which). The rearrangement links TRBV5-4 to TRBJ1-1; tentative D call: TRBD1 (5 bases). In nucleotides, the CDR3 is TGTGCCAGCAATTTGCGGGACCGCAGGAGAACTGAAGCTTTCTTT. Amino acid sequence: CASNLRDRRRTEAFF. Using reference TRBV5-4 and TRBJ1-1 for the parts outside the CDR3, the full variable domain is ETGVTQSPTHLIKTRGQQVTLRCSSQSGHNTVSWYQQALGQGPQFIFQYYREEENGRGNFPPRFSGLQFPNYSSELNVNALELDDSALYLCASNLRDRRRTEAFFGQGTRLTVV.